This TCR beta chain was documented in a study of shared clonotypes between healthy human individuals. Investigators divided CD4+ cells into CD45RA+ naive and CD45RA-negative memory subsets. With respect to this clone: Antigen unknown.

The V and J ends lost 5 bases and 2 bases, in that order; junction bases with no gene match: 7. The CDR3 sequence is 15 residues long. Germline V gene sequence: CDR1 ENHRY, CDR2 SYGVKD. Sequencing was performed with immunoSEQ multiplex PCR; in TCRdb, only in-frame clones are kept and a portion is missing. The table lists 2 million to 3 million clones, under 95% of them singletons. Study findings and constraints: Donor scarcity curtailed the genetic and exposure-history diversity represented herein. Rarefaction gave evidence that sorted-subset sequencing remained incomplete despite large depth.

The specimen was naive CD4+ T cells from PBMCs. Subset noted: CD45RA+ positively selected. The TCR originated in a man aged 18 to 29 in good health. Some clones in this sample may be carry-over from other donors' samples. This chain joins TRBV10-3 and TRBJ1-1; 8 positions agree with TRBD1. The CDR3 protein is CAISRKQGENTEAFF. The CDR3 DNA reads as TGTGCCATCAGTCGTAAACAGGGGGAAAACACTGAAGCTTTCTTT.